What follows are 30 T cell receptor beta chains derived from one specimen sequenced in a study of post-analysis software for immune sequencing data. Overall study results and limits: Relative to controls, patients had 4 or 5 TRBV segments at higher frequency, with TRBV5-6, TRBV5-1 and TRBV20-1 among these.

No antigen is known for these receptors. Sequencing libraries made from TCR beta cDNA carried unique molecular identifiers. TCRdb used MiXCR to reprocess the PCR reads, holding one entry per CDR3 protein. The sample holds 700,000 to 800,000 distinct CDR3 sequences, roughly 30% seen once. Sequenced: blood. All receptors derive from a girl aged 10 to 17 with multiple sclerosis.

The J gene is TRBJ2-5, the V gene TRBV11-2; a possible D gene is TRBD2 (6 bases). The J call may be incorrect, as the DNA end agrees better with TRBJ2-7. This CDR3 contains 14 residues. CDR1 and CDR2 (germline): SGHAT, FQNNGV. The CDR3 coding sequence is TGTGCCAGCAGCTTTGGGGACTGGCACTACGAGCAGTACTTC. This codes for CASSFGDWHYEQYF.

This clonotype was counted a single time. The conserved phenylalanine or tryptophan is not found at the CDR3 terminus, so this likely reflects a read error. The rearrangement uses TRBV23-1 and TRBJ2-7; D is possibly TRBD2 (5 bases). TRBV23-1 is identified as an open reading frame with a role that is uncertain. The CDR3 covers 15 residues. Trimming removed 2 bases at V and 3 bases at J, with 14 bases between. Written as DNA, the CDR3 is TGCGCCAGCAGTCAACTAAGACGAGACTACTACGAGCAGTACCTC. It translates to CASSQLRRDYYEQYL.

This clonotype was observed a handful of times. This rearrangement joins TRBV6-1 to TRBJ1-2; D remains ambiguous. The CDR3 length is 14 residues. Per germline, CDR1 MNHNS and CDR2 SASEGT. V lost 4 bases and J 6 bases, leaving 15 bases between the germline ends. In DNA, the CDR3 is TGTGCCAGCAGTGCTAGCCTCACGACCCATGGCTACACCTTC. It translates to CASSASLTTHGYTF.

The rearrangement uses TRBV15 and TRBJ1-1; D call uncertain. This CDR3 has 15 residues. The V and J ends lost 0 bases and 7 bases respectively, with 15 bases between them. The germline CDR1 and CDR2 sequences are LNHNV and YYDKDF (reference sequence). The DNA for the CDR3 is TGTGCCACCAGCAGAGAGATGGGCCGGGGATTTGAAGCTTTCTTT. Translation: CATSREMGRGFEAFF. Filled out from reference TRBV15 and TRBJ1-1, the complete variable domain reads DAMVIQNPRYQVTQFGKPVTLSCSQTLNHNVMYWYQQKSSQAPKLLFHYYDKDFNNEADTPDNFQSRRPNTSFCFLDIRSPGLGDTAMYLCATSREMGRGFEAFFGQGTRLTVV.

This chain uses TRBV10-3 with TRBJ2-1; possible D gene TRBD2, 6 bases. Germline V lookup: CDR1 ENHRY, CDR2 SYGVKD. The V and J ends lost 1 base and 10 bases respectively, with 17 bases between them. This CDR3 is 15 amino acids long. CDR3 sequence reads: CAISEWRVGVREQFF. CDR3 nucleotide sequence: TGTGCCATCAGTGAGTGGAGGGTCGGAGTACGGGAGCAGTTCTTC.

Details on this clonotype: A read error may produce the germline difference seen at one junction end. This chain links TRBV29-1 with TRBJ2-1; no clear D. This CDR3 has 13 residues. The germline V gene has CDR1 SQVTM and CDR2 ANQGSEA. CDR3 region: CSVESGPLIGQVF. The CDR3 DNA reads TGCAGCGTTGAATCGGGTCCCCTGATCGGGCAGGTCTTC.

This clonotype was recorded many times. The J gene is TRBJ2-5, the V gene TRBV29-1; 9 bases map to TRBD1. The length of the CDR3 is 14 residues. The V gene end was trimmed by 4 bases and the J gene end by 5 bases; junction bases not matched to a gene: 8. Per germline, CDR1 SQVTM and CDR2 ANQGSEA. Here the CDR3 DNA reads TGCAGCGTTGCCCGGACAGGGGTCCGGGAGACCCAGTACTTC. This translates into CSVARTGVRETQYF. The full variable domain, in which reference TRBV29-1 and TRBJ2-5 provide the parts outside the CDR3, is SAVISQKPSRDICQRGTSLTIQCQVDSQVTMMFWYRQQPGQSLTLIATANQGSEATYESGFVIDKFPISRPNLTFSTLTVSNMSPEDSSIYLCSVARTGVRETQYFGPGTRLLVL.

This clonotype occurred a few times. CDR3 coding DNA: TGTGCCAGCAGCTTACCCGCGACTAGAGTCTGGGGGCAGTTCTTC. Protein: CASSLPATRVWGQFF. The chain links TRBV7-2 to TRBJ2-1; possible D gene TRBD2, 6 bases. The CDR3 is made up of 15 amino acids. V lost 2 bases and J lost 12, with 20 bases in between. CDR1 is SGHTA and CDR2 is FQGNSA in the germline V gene.

This clonotype was picked up a small number of times. V and J are TRBV15 and TRBJ2-1, with 11 bases aligning to TRBD2. Trimming removed 5 bases from V and 7 bases from J; junction bases left unmatched: 10. There are 16 residues in the CDR3. Germline CDR1 reads LNHNV; CDR2 reads YYDKDF (reference sequence). CDR3 nucleotide sequence: TGTGCCACCAGCCGCCTAACTAGCGGGAGTGGTAATGAGCAGTTCTTC. Protein sequence: CATSRLTSGSGNEQFF.

The V gene is TRBV29-1, the J gene TRBJ1-1, with D tentatively TRBD1 (6 bases). Germline V gives CDR1 SQVTM, CDR2 ANQGSEA. V was clipped by 3 bases and J by 1 base, with 12 bases between them. The CDR3 runs 14 residues. The CDR3 region is CSVEAWDTNTEAFF. CDR3 DNA sequence: TGCAGCGTTGAGGCCTGGGACACGAACACTGAAGCTTTCTTT.

CDR3 DNA sequence: TGTGCCAGCAGCCCAGGCTTAGTAGGGGAGCAGTTCTTC. The encoded protein is CASSPGLVGEQFF. This chain joins TRBV7-9 and TRBJ2-1, with unresolved D. Germline loops: CDR1 SEHNR, CDR2 FQNEAQ (reference sequence). The CDR3 has 13 amino acids. Between the trimmed V and J ends, which lost 5 bases and 10 bases, there was a span of 15 bases.

The CDR3 here is CASSPGGRIGEQYF. DNA for the CDR3: TGTGCCAGCAGCCCAGGGGGCCGCATCGGCGAGCAGTACTTC. The V call is TRBV28, the J call TRBJ2-7, with TRBD1 matching over 8 bases. In germline, CDR1 is MDHEN, CDR2 SYDVKM. J gave up 6 bases and V 6 bases, and 10 bases lay outside the gene matches. The CDR3 length is 14 residues.

With respect to this clonotype: At one end the junction does not follow the germline gene, possibly because of a read error. This chain uses TRBV20-1 with TRBJ2-3; 8 nucleotides align to TRBD1. The CDR3 length is 14 residues. The V gene's germline CDR1 is DFQATT and CDR2 SNEGSKA (reference sequence). Written as DNA, the CDR3 is TGTAGTGCTCGTGGACAGGGTCTAACAGATACGCAGTATTTT. Translated: CSARGQGLTDTQYF.

The chain combines TRBV20-1 with TRBJ2-1; the match to TRBD2 covers 7 bases. V was pared by 1 base and J by 2 bases, with 8 bases of the junction left unmatched. CDR3 length equals 16 residues. Germline CDR1 reads DFQATT; CDR2 reads SNEGSKA (reference sequence). CDR3 DNA: TGCAGTGCTAGAGGAACCGGGACTAAGCCCTACAATGAGCAGTTCTTC. Its translation: CSARGTGTKPYNEQFF.

The chain carries TRBV6-1 and TRBJ2-7; unclear D gene. There are 14 residues in the CDR3. Germline V CDR1 and CDR2: MNHNS, SASEGT. The germline V and J ends were trimmed by 2 bases and 1 base, with 9 bases remaining between them. The CDR3 protein is CASSESRRSYEQYF. The CDR3 DNA reads as TGTGCCAGCAGTGAAAGCAGGCGATCCTACGAGCAGTACTTC.

This clonotype was detected a few times. This sequence joins TRBV20-1 and TRBJ2-1, with TRBD2 matching 11 bases. Germline V CDR1 and CDR2: DFQATT, SNEGSKA (reference sequence). This CDR3 is 14 amino acids long. The CDR3 spells CSEEVAGGLGEQFF. CDR3 nucleotides: TGCAGCGAAGAGGTAGCGGGGGGGCTGGGGGAGCAGTTCTTC.

J is TRBJ2-5 and V is TRBV7-6, with 9 bases fitting TRBD1. Trimming at V came to 4 bases and at J to 2 bases, leaving 8 bases not matched to a gene. The CDR3 loop spans 16 amino acids. The V gene's germline CDR1 is SGHVS and CDR2 FNYEAQ. CDR3 DNA: TGTGCCAGCAGCTCCTCTTTGACAGGGGGTCAAGAGACCCAGTACTTC. Amino acids: CASSSSLTGGQETQYF.

This clonotype occurred a few times. At one end the junction does not follow the germline gene, possibly because of a read error. V and J are TRBV28 and TRBJ2-7, with 10 positions matching TRBD1. The germline V gene has CDR1 MDHEN and CDR2 SYDVKM. This CDR3 is built from 16 residues. CDR3 coding DNA: TGTGCCAGCAGTCCCCCCGACAGGGGGCGCTCCCACGAGCAGTACTTC. Amino acids: CASSPPDRGRSHEQYF.

CDR3 region: CASRFYSQETQYF. The CDR3 bases are TGCGCCAGCAGATTTTACAGCCAAGAGACCCAGTACTTC. V usage is TRBV5-1 and J usage is TRBJ2-5; D is unclear. Germline V gene data show CDR1 as SGHRS and CDR2 as YFSETQ. The ends were cut back, 5 bases at V and 1 base at J, with 9 bases in the middle. The CDR3 is 13 residues long.

This clonotype was observed a few times. The rearrangement uses TRBV6-5 and TRBJ2-1; 7 nucleotides line up with TRBD2. The germline CDR1 and CDR2 sequences are MNHEY and SVGAGI. The CDR3 runs 13 residues. With 8 bases clipped from V and 3 bases from J, the junction kept 4 bases outside the gene matches. CDR3 DNA: TGTGCCAGCCGCCGCGGGGGCTACAATGAGCAGTTCTTC. Amino acid sequence: CASRRGGYNEQFF.

The chain joins TRBV7-8 to TRBJ1-2; the D gene is possibly TRBD1 (5 bases). The CDR3 runs to 14 residues. The V end lost 8 bases, the J end lost 4 bases, and 17 bases lay between the germline ends. Germline loops: CDR1 SGHVS, CDR2 FQNEAQ. In DNA form, the CDR3 reads TGTGCCAGCCGACCGAGGGGTTGGCGCTATGGCTACACCTTC. Amino acid sequence: CASRPRGWRYGYTF.

Notes on this clonotype: This may come from a read error, since a much larger clone is one base off. The genes are TRBV15 and TRBJ2-1, with D hard to call. The J call is in doubt because the DNA end fits TRBJ2-7 better. This CDR3 contains 13 residues. From germline, CDR1 is LNHNV and CDR2 YYDKDF (reference sequence). The CDR3 DNA is TGTGCCACCAGCAGAGGGGATTCCTGCGAGCAGTACTTC. Protein: CATSRGDSCEQYF.

CDR3 in DNA: TGCAGTGCTAGATTTCAGGGACTGAGCTCCTACAATGAGCAGTTCTTC. Amino acids: CSARFQGLSSYNEQFF. This chain uses TRBV20-1 with TRBJ2-1, with D maybe TRBD2 (6 bases). V shed 2 bases and J shed 0 bases, with 14 bases lying between them. This CDR3 comprises 16 residues. Per the germline V gene, CDR1 is DFQATT and CDR2 is SNEGSKA (reference sequence).

The V call is TRBV4-1, the J call TRBJ2-7, with TRBD1 matching over 8 bases. V gave up 5 bases and J gave up 0 bases; unmatched junction bases: 9. The CDR3 runs 16 residues. Per germline, CDR1 MGHRA and CDR2 YSYEKL. As DNA, the CDR3 is TGCGCCAGCAGCGGACGACAGGGGACGGTCTCCTACGAGCAGTACTTC. This codes for CASSGRQGTVSYEQYF.

The chain uses TRBV2 and TRBJ2-3; 10 bases match TRBD1. Germline CDR1 and CDR2: SNHLY and FYNNEI. V lost 6 bases, J lost 1 base, and 1 base stayed unmatched. The CDR3 extends over 14 amino acids. The DNA of the CDR3 is TGTGCCAGCAGGGACAGGGGGGGCACAGATACGCAGTATTTT. Translated: CASRDRGGTDTQYF.

The sample holds a few counts of this clonotype. V gene TRBV29-1 combines with J gene TRBJ2-4; D possibly corresponds to TRBD1 (5 bases). In germline, CDR1 is SQVTM, CDR2 ANQGSEA. The CDR3 has 13 amino acids. V lost 3 bases and J 2 bases, leaving 8 bases between the germline ends. This CDR3 reads CSVETETKNIQYF. The CDR3 DNA follows: TGCAGCGTTGAGACAGAGACCAAAAACATTCAGTACTTC.

This clonotype has more than one count but fewer than ten. The chain is built from TRBV12-3 or TRBV12-4 and TRBJ2-3; D is uncertain. CDR3 length: 15 amino acids. V shed 2 bases and J shed 5 bases, with 14 bases lying between them. The CDR3 loop is CASSLIRPGGDTQYF. The CDR3 bases are TGTGCCAGCAGTTTAATACGTCCTGGTGGAGATACGCAGTATTTT.

The rearrangement joins TRBV6-2 or TRBV6-3 to TRBJ2-1, with 7 bases fitting TRBD2. Germline assignment: CDR1 MNHEY and CDR2 SVGEGT. With V trimmed by 7 bases and J by 7 bases, 16 bases remained unmatched. There are 16 residues in the CDR3. CDR3 sequence: CASTMARLALRNEQFF. The CDR3 nucleotides are TGTGCCAGCACCATGGCAAGACTAGCCCTTCGTAATGAGCAGTTCTTC.

The chain joins TRBV28 to TRBJ2-1; D call uncertain. The germline V gene has CDR1 MDHEN and CDR2 SYDVKM. CDR3 size: 12 residues. The V gene lost 8 bases and the J gene lost 5 bases, with 10 bases spanning the gap. The CDR3 is CASDEANNEQFF. The DNA for the CDR3 is TGTGCCAGCGATGAGGCGAACAATGAGCAGTTCTTC. Filled out from reference TRBV28 and TRBJ2-1, the complete variable domain reads DVKVTQSSRYLVKRTGEKVFLECVQDMDHENMFWYRQDPGLGLRLIYFSYDVKMKEKGDIPEGYSVSREKKERFSLILESASTNQTSMYLCASDEANNEQFFGPGTRLTVL.

This clonotype appeared a few times. The chain employs TRBV2 and TRBJ2-3, with D uncertain. CDR3 size: 16 residues. Germline V gene lookup returns CDR1 SNHLY and CDR2 FYNNEI. V was shortened by 0 bases and J by 7 bases, with 17 bases between the two germline ends. CDR3 sequence: CASSEALVFSGNTQYF. CDR3 sequence (DNA): TGTGCCAGCAGTGAAGCGCTTGTTTTTTCGGGTAATACGCAGTATTTT.